The 22 T cell receptor beta chains in this list originate from one sample, sequenced in a study of technical replicates of blood from a few donors. Profiling relied on immunoSEQ multiplex PCR, and the TCRdb table lists in-frame clones only, not all of them. This sample yields tens of thousands of clones, of which 97% are seen a single time; almost 0.3% belongs to the top ten. The source material was T cells isolated from PBMCs. The receptors stem from a human donor in good health.

The chain carries TRBV9 and TRBJ2-2; 16 bases map to TRBD2. Per the germline V gene, CDR1 is SGDLS and CDR2 is YYNGEE. This CDR3 region has 17 residues. After removal of 4 bases from V and 7 bases from J, the junction contained 7 bases not matched to a gene. CDR3 nucleotide sequence: TGTGCCAGCAGCCCGGGACTAGCGGGAGGGCCGGACGGGGAGCTGTTTTTT. Protein sequence: CASSPGLAGGPDGELFF.

The chain joins TRBV6-1 to TRBJ2-7; 9 bases line up with TRBD2. In germline, CDR1 is MNHNS, CDR2 SASEGT. The CDR3 totals 14 residues. Losses at the gene ends were 8 bases for V and 5 bases for J; bases not matched to a gene: 10. DNA for the CDR3: TGTGCCAGCCTTTCGACTAGCGGTGGGGACGAGCAGTACTTC. Protein product: CASLSTSGGDEQYF.

The rearrangement joins TRBV19 to TRBJ2-2, with TRBD2 matching 13 bases. This CDR3 region has 17 residues. CDR1 is LNHDA and CDR2 is SQIVND in the germline V gene (reference sequence). J gave up 5 bases and V 0 bases, and 3 bases lay outside the gene matches. CDR3 in DNA: TGTGCCAGTAGTATAGAGGGACTAGCGGGAAAAACCGGGGAGCTGTTTTTT. Translation: CASSIEGLAGKTGELFF.

J is TRBJ1-3 and V is TRBV10-3; 9 nucleotides align to TRBD1. The CDR3 is 17 amino acids. V was clipped by 11 bases and J by 0 bases; unmatched bases: 14. The germline CDR1 and CDR2 sequences are ENHRY and SYGVKD. The CDR3 DNA reads as TGTGCCTCCTATGAACCCGGGACAGGGCACTCTGGAAACACCATATATTTT. Translating it yields CASYEPGTGHSGNTIYF.

The chain recombines TRBV11-3 with TRBJ2-1, with 13 bases fitting TRBD2. CDR3 size: 15 residues. The trim removed 5 bases at V and 8 bases at J, leaving 6 bases unmatched. Looked up from germline, CDR1 is SGHNT and CDR2 is YENEEA. CDR3 region: CASSPGTSGIHEQFF. DNA of the CDR3: TGTGCCAGCAGCCCCGGGACTAGCGGGATACATGAGCAGTTCTTC.

The chain recombines TRBV7-2 with TRBJ2-7; TRBD2 agrees at 7 bases. The germline CDR1 and CDR2 sequences are SGHTA and FQGNSA. Losses at the gene ends were 1 base for V and 3 bases for J; bases not matched to a gene: 6. This CDR3 region has 15 residues. The CDR3 DNA reads as TGTGCCAGCAGCTTAGGTGGCGCTAGCGGCTACGAGCAGTACTTC. Translation: CASSLGGASGYEQYF.

The genes are TRBV20-1 and TRBJ2-7, with no clear D. Trimming shortened V by 7 bases and J by 7 bases, and 14 bases separated the two germline ends. The germline V gene encodes CDR1 DFQATT and CDR2 SNEGSKA (reference sequence). This CDR3 region has 11 residues. As DNA, the CDR3 is TGCAGTGTCCCGGGTCTTTGGGAGCAGTACTTC. Translating gives CSVPGLWEQYF.

J is TRBJ2-7 and V is TRBV30, with D possibly matching TRBD1 (5 bases). The V and J ends lost 2 bases and 4 bases respectively, with 9 bases between them. Germline V lookup: CDR1 GTSNPN, CDR2 SVGIG (reference sequence). This CDR3 contains 12 residues. The CDR3 DNA reads TGTGCCTGGAGTCCCGACAGTTACGAGCAGTACTTC. Protein product: CAWSPDSYEQYF.

The J gene is TRBJ2-7, the V gene TRBV7-5; TRBD2 is the table's D call, not checked against the DNA. TRBV7-5 is flagged as a pseudogene. The length of the CDR3 is 17 residues. The CDR3 DNA reads TGTGTCAGAAGCACGGGAGAATCTAGCGGGAGGGCCAGGGAGCAGTACTTC. Translating it yields CVRSTGESSGRAREQYF.

The chain links TRBV9 to TRBJ1-5; D perhaps matches TRBD1 (6 bases). Trimming took 0 bases from V and 2 from J, leaving 12 bases between them. The germline V gene encodes CDR1 SGDLS and CDR2 YYNGEE. The CDR3 runs to 16 residues. The CDR3 nucleotides read TGTGCCAGCAGCGTAGGATCAGGGGTCGGCAATCAGCCCCAGCATTTT. This gives the protein CASSVGSGVGNQPQHF.

This clone was seen just once. V gene TRBV18 combines with J gene TRBJ1-2; TRBD1 matches 7 bases. V lost 6 bases to trimming and J lost 3 bases; unmatched junction nucleotides: 16. The CDR3 is 17 residues long. The germline V gene encodes CDR1 KGHSH and CDR2 LQKENI. The DNA of the CDR3 is TGTGCCAGCTCTAGTAAACCGGGACAGCTTTATCACTATGGCTACACCTTC. Translated: CASSSKPGQLYHYGYTF.

This rearrangement joins TRBV4-1 to TRBJ2-7, with D maybe TRBD2 (6 bases). Germline-derived CDR1 and CDR2 are MGHRA and YSYEKL. This CDR3 is 14 amino acids long. The V end was cut by 2 bases, the J end by 1 base, with 9 bases between. The CDR3 region has the DNA TGCGCCAGCAGCCAACGGGACTCTTCCTACGAGCAGTACTTC. Amino acid sequence: CASSQRDSSYEQYF.

The chain recombines TRBV6-1 with TRBJ2-5; 9 nucleotides match TRBD1. V was pared by 0 bases and J by 3 bases, with 5 bases of the junction left unmatched. The CDR3 extends over 16 amino acids. Germline CDR1 reads MNHNS; CDR2 reads SASEGT. The chain's CDR3 is CASSEALGQGKETQYF. The CDR3 DNA reads as TGTGCCAGCAGTGAAGCGCTAGGACAGGGGAAAGAGACCCAGTACTTC.

The gene calls are TRBV6-1 and TRBJ1-1; no firm D call. V lost 4 bases and J lost 3, with 15 bases in between. Germline CDR1 is MNHNS and CDR2 is SASEGT. This CDR3 is 15 amino acids long. The CDR3 protein is CASSGAREVDTEAFF. For the CDR3, the DNA is TGTGCCAGCAGTGGGGCAAGGGAGGTGGACACTGAAGCTTTCTTT.

The chain carries TRBV2 and TRBJ1-4; unclear D gene. The CDR3 sequence is 15 residues long. CDR1 is SNHLY, CDR2 FYNNEI, per germline. V was cut by 1 base and J by 2 bases, with 8 bases left in between. The CDR3 spells CASSEGSGTNEKLFF. CDR3 sequence (DNA): TGTGCCAGCAGTGAAGGGTCCGGGACTAATGAAAAACTGTTTTTT.

The chain employs TRBV5-8 and TRBJ1-5; 9 bases map to TRBD1. The J segment lost 6 bases and the V segment lost 6 bases, leaving 7 bases of the junction unmatched. This CDR3 region has 14 residues. Germline V lookup: CDR1 SGHTS, CDR2 YDEGEE. CDR3 bases: TGTGCCAGCATCATGACAGGGGGTGGTCAGCCCCAGCATTTT. It specifies CASIMTGGGQPQHF.

V usage is TRBV14 and J usage is TRBJ1-4; D not certain. This CDR3 region has 15 residues. Germline CDR1 SGHDN, CDR2 FVKESK. Trimming shortened V by 1 base and J by 5 bases, and 11 bases separated the two germline ends. CDR3 amino acids: CASSQATGSNEKLFF. CDR3 DNA sequence: TGTGCCAGCAGCCAAGCTACGGGATCAAATGAAAAACTGTTTTTT.

This clone appeared a few times. J is TRBJ1-2 and V is TRBV19; D gene uncertain. CDR1 and CDR2 from the germline V gene are LNHDA and SQIVND (reference sequence). Trimming stripped 7 bases from V and 5 bases from J, with 8 bases between. CDR3 size: 11 residues. CDR3 in DNA: TGTGCCAGTATGGGAGGGTATGGCTACACCTTC. This sequence encodes CASMGGYGYTF. Full variable domain (outside the CDR3, taken from reference TRBV19 and TRBJ1-2): DGGITQSPKYLFRKEGQNVTLSCEQNLNHDAMYWYRQDPGQGLRLIYYSQIVNDFQKGDIAEGYSVSREKKESFPLTVTSAQKNPTAFYLCASMGGYGYTFGSGTRLTVV.

The chain employs TRBV7-9 and TRBJ2-7, with D perhaps TRBD1 (5 bases). Germline V lookup: CDR1 SEHNR, CDR2 FQNEAQ (reference sequence). Trimming took off 0 bases at V and 4 bases at J, with 10 bases between the two ends. This CDR3 comprises 14 residues. CDR3 sequence reads: CASSLAGQEYEQYF. The CDR3 region has the DNA TGTGCCAGCAGCTTAGCTGGACAAGAGTACGAGCAGTACTTC.

The J gene is TRBJ1-4, the V gene TRBV9, with 8 positions matching TRBD1. Germline V gene sequence: CDR1 SGDLS, CDR2 YYNGEE. The CDR3 has 16 residues. The junction had 5 bases not matched to a gene; V was cut back by 0 bases and J by 4 bases. CDR3 region: CASSVVGTGGNEKLFF. The CDR3 coding sequence is TGTGCCAGCAGCGTAGTGGGCACAGGGGGTAATGAAAAACTGTTTTTT. Variable domain in full (rest from reference TRBV9 and TRBJ1-4): DSGVTQTPKHLITATGQRVTLRCSPRSGDLSVYWYQQSLDQGLQFLIQYYNGEERAKGNILERFSAQQFPDLHSELNLSSLELGDSALYFCASSVVGTGGNEKLFFGSGTQLSVL.

This clone showed up just a few times. This sequence joins TRBV5-1 and TRBJ2-1, with 12 bases matching TRBD2. Germline CDR1 reads SGHRS; CDR2 reads YFSETQ. This CDR3 is 13 amino acids long. V lost 5 bases, J lost 6 bases, and 0 bases stayed unmatched. The chain's CDR3 is CASRLAGGNEQFF. The CDR3 coding sequence is TGCGCCAGCAGACTAGCGGGAGGCAATGAGCAGTTCTTC.

J is TRBJ1-1 and V is TRBV5-1; D not certain. The CDR3 is 14 amino acids. The V end lost 4 bases, the J end lost 1 base, and 11 bases lay between the germline ends. Per the germline V gene, CDR1 is SGHRS and CDR2 is YFSETQ. CDR3 region: CASSHRYENTEAFF. CDR3 DNA: TGCGCCAGCAGCCATCGGTATGAGAACACTGAAGCTTTCTTT. Variable domain in full (rest from reference TRBV5-1 and TRBJ1-1): KAGVTQTPRYLIKTRGQQVTLSCSPISGHRSVSWYQQTPGQGLQFLFEYFSETQRNKGNFPGRFSGRQFSNSRSEMNVSTLELGDSALYLCASSHRYENTEAFFGQGTRLTVV.